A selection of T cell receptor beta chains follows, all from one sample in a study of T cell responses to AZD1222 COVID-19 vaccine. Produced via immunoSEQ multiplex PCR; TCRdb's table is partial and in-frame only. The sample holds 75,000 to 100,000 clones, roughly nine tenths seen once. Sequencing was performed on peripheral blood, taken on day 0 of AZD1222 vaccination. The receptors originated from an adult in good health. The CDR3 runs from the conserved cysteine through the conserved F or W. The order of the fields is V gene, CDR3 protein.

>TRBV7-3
CASSLNEGTGYNEQFF
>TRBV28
CASSWSRGPYEQYF
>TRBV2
CASSEATGGDQETQYF
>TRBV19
CASTIAGGSPLHF
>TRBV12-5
CASGFNDGRNEKLFF
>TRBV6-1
CASSEIEPGELFF
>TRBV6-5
CASGAHTRGEKLFF
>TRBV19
CASSIGTRLSYNEQFF
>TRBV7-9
CASSQLDQPQHF
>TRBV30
CAWSGRDRGTRQPQHF
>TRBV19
CASSTSTGGFEQYF
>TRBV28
CASSLGSAYEQYF
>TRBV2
CASSRDRSHYNEKLFF
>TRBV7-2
CASSLDVGGTRTNTGELFF
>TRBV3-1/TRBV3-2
CASSQRTGGRTGNTIYF
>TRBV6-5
CASSKDRAYNEQFF
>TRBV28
CASSYRGRDYGYTF
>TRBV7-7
CASSSGILGEQYF
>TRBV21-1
CASSKGLAGGTDTQYF
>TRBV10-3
CAISDRTQETQYF
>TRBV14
CASSHQGLEETQYF
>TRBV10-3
CAISERVAETQYF
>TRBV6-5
CASSRTDIGGYTF
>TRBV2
CASWTPATNEKLFF
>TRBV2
CASSVGFQVSEQFF
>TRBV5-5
CASSRLDEQFF
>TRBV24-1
CATSASYPSGYTF
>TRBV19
CASSILAGVSYEQYF
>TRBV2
CASSPEEAYGYTF
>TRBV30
CAGDSMSVGVTQYF
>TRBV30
CAWSGGLAGGTDTQYF
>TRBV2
CASSDQGGGNEQFF
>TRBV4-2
CASSQVGPGYYGYTF
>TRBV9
CASSVGAPGANVLTF
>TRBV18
CASSLEKRTDGEKLFF
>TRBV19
CASKRRAGTSGVYEQYF
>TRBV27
CASSLSYSVPSEQFF
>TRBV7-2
CANRAGANVLTF
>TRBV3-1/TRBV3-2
CASSQHFKGGNSTQYF
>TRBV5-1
CASSSDRGKSPLHF
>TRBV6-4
CASSASERNEQFF
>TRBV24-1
CATSDGKTDTQYF
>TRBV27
CASSPDNPGTGGSQPQHF
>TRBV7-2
CASSLMRLAGGRYNEQFF
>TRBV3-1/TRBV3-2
CASSQDVGGNYGYTF
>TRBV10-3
CAISGPADTQYF
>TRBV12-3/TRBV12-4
CASSFGQGYEQYF
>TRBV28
CASSPGGNTDTQYF
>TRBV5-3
CARSLCFGFPTTNEKLFF
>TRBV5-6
CASSLRTGSDSNQPQHF
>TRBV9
CASSRGEGQGISGYTF
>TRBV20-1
CSASLSGATNEKLFF
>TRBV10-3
CAIMGQGAVSGANVLTF
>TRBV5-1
CASSLALAAGTDTQYF
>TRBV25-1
CASSERVITGELFF
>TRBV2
CASRVDRGVSSGEQYF
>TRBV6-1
CASSESRRGNTIYF
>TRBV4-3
CASSSRPVRESDTQYF
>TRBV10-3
CAISDPPGGSYNEQFF
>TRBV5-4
CASSLERAGGSNGYTF